This TCR beta chain was sequenced during a study of CD8 T cells in ankylosing spondylitis. Study-wide results and caveats: Relatively scarce in peripheral blood, disease-linked clones were CD8+.

Germline trimming cut 2 bases from V and 7 bases from J; bases unmatched to any gene: 4. Germline assignment: CDR1 SGHTA and CDR2 FQGNSA. The CDR3 runs 16 residues. In regard to this clonotype: Its antigen is unknown.

TCRdb called the 5' RACE reads again in MiXCR, with one record for every CDR3 protein. The repertoire holds a few hundred thousand distinct CDR3 sequences, with less than 25% as singletons. The clonotype was recovered from a female donor with ankylosing spondylitis or in good health (not recorded which). The chain uses TRBV7-2 and TRBJ2-2; 13 bases fit TRBD2. Material for sequencing was blood, either unsorted or a sorted T cell fraction (not recorded which). The CDR3 DNA sequence: TGTGCCAGCAGCTTAAGGACTAGCGGGAGCCTCGGGGAGCTGTTTTTT. It is translated as CASSLRTSGSLGELFF.